Each of the 12 T cell receptor beta chains below was sequenced from the same sample in a study of blood T cell repertoires in COVID-19. Using immunoSEQ multiplex PCR, the repertoire was profiled, and TCRdb retains in-frame clones only, with some absent. The sample consists of over 95,000 clones, around nine tenths of them appearing once. Sequenced material: peripheral blood. The receptors were sampled from a human donor with acute or convalescent COVID-19. The donor label of this sample is uncertain.

The V gene is TRBV28, the J gene TRBJ1-1; D not certain. CDR3 length: 13 residues. Germline CDR1 reads MDHEN; CDR2 reads SYDVKM. V lost 2 bases, J lost 4 bases, and 8 bases lay in between. CDR3 DNA sequence: TGTGCCAGCAGTTTAAATACACCCACTGAAGCTTTCTTT. Protein sequence: CASSLNTPTEAFF.

The chain recombines TRBV7-9 with TRBJ1-6; D is unresolved. This CDR3 is 15 amino acids long. Germline-derived CDR1 and CDR2 are SEHNR and FQNEAQ (reference sequence). Trimming pared 1 base from V and 8 bases from J, leaving 12 bases between. In DNA, the CDR3 is TGTGCCAGCAGCTTAGGACTCCTGAGGCATTCACCCCTCCACTTT. Residues: CASSLGLLRHSPLHF.

This sequence joins TRBV10-3 and TRBJ2-1; TRBD2 matches 10 bases. Germline CDR1 reads ENHRY; CDR2 reads SYGVKD. There are 15 residues in the CDR3. J gave up 8 bases and V 10 bases, and 14 bases lay outside the gene matches. The CDR3 spells CATMRSSGSLDEQFF. The CDR3, as DNA: TGTGCCACCATGAGGTCTAGCGGGAGTTTGGATGAGCAGTTCTTC.

The chain has TRBV10-3 and TRBJ2-7; 7 nucleotides match TRBD1. CDR1 and CDR2 (germline): ENHRY, SYGVKD. CDR3 length: 12 amino acids. Unmatched junction bases numbered 5, after V lost 8 bases and J lost 4 bases. The CDR3 nucleotides are TGTGCCATCGGGGCAGGGGGTTACGAGCAGTACTTC. This gives the protein CAIGAGGYEQYF.

This rearrangement joins TRBV30 to TRBJ1-2, with TRBD1 matching over 8 bases. Germline CDR1 is GTSNPN and CDR2 is SVGIG (reference sequence). V lost 0 bases, J lost 7 bases, and 4 bases stayed unmatched. CDR3 size: 13 residues. The CDR3 sequence: CAWSVQGASGYTF. The CDR3 nucleotides are TGTGCCTGGAGTGTTCAGGGGGCAAGTGGCTACACCTTC.

The V call is TRBV5-1, the J call TRBJ2-1, with 13 nucleotides matching TRBD2. Germline-derived CDR1 and CDR2 are SGHRS and YFSETQ. The CDR3 is 15 amino acids. V lost 3 bases and J lost 6; bases outside the gene matches: 3. CDR3 bases: TGCGCCAGCAGCTCGGGGACTAGCGGGACCAATGAGCAGTTCTTC. It is translated as CASSSGTSGTNEQFF.

The chain recombines TRBV7-9 with TRBJ1-2; 8 nucleotides align to TRBD1. J gave up 4 bases and V 5 bases, and 9 bases lay outside the gene matches. There are 15 residues in the CDR3. The germline V gene encodes CDR1 SEHNR and CDR2 FQNEAQ (reference sequence). CDR3 nucleotides: TGTGCCAGCAGCCCCGCAGGGGGCGCGGGCTATGGCTACACCTTC. Residues: CASSPAGGAGYGYTF.

This clone was picked up one time. This chain joins TRBV19 and TRBJ2-7; 8 positions match TRBD1. J lost 4 bases, V lost 5 bases, and 10 bases had no gene match. CDR1 is LNHDA and CDR2 is SQIVND in the germline V gene (reference sequence). The CDR3 runs 15 residues. DNA for the CDR3: TGTGCCAGTAGTCTGGACAGGGTCGGACCTTACGAGCAGTACTTC. This codes for CASSLDRVGPYEQYF.

The rearrangement uses TRBV4-3 and TRBJ1-4, with no clear D. The CDR3 loop spans 17 amino acids. Germline CDR1 LGHNA, CDR2 YSLEER. With 0 bases removed from V and 3 bases from J, the gap between germline ends came to 14 bases. DNA of the CDR3: TGCGCCAGCAGCCAAGAATACGTTCGCGTGTCTAATGAAAAACTGTTTTTT. It is translated as CASSQEYVRVSNEKLFF.

The CDR3 coding sequence is TGTGCCAGCAGAACTTCGAGCTCCTACAATGAGCAGTTCTTC. This translates into CASRTSSSYNEQFF. This chain uses TRBV28 with TRBJ2-1; D is undetermined. Germline CDR1 and CDR2: MDHEN and SYDVKM. V lost 6 bases to trimming and J lost 0 bases, with 9 bases between them. This CDR3 region has 14 residues. Full variable domain (missing parts from reference TRBV28 and TRBJ2-1): DVKVTQSSRYLVKRTGEKVFLECVQDMDHENMFWYRQDPGLGLRLIYFSYDVKMKEKGDIPEGYSVSREKKERFSLILESASTNQTSMYLCASRTSSSYNEQFFGPGTRLTVL.

The V call is TRBV11-2, the J call TRBJ2-5; TRBD2 matches 7 bases. The germline V gene has CDR1 SGHAT and CDR2 FQNNGV. With V trimmed by 5 bases and J by 8 bases, 8 bases remained unmatched. The CDR3 consists of 13 residues. DNA for the CDR3: TGTGCCAGCAGCATCGACCGCGGGAGTACCCAGTACTTC. It specifies CASSIDRGSTQYF.

This sequence joins TRBV5-1 and TRBJ2-5; 7 bases line up with TRBD2. Trimming at V came to 0 bases and at J to 5 bases, leaving 4 bases not matched to a gene. The CDR3 is 14 amino acids. Germline loops: CDR1 SGHRS, CDR2 YFSETQ. CDR3 loop: CASSLGEGLETQYF. The DNA of the CDR3 is TGCGCCAGCAGCTTGGGGGAGGGTCTGGAGACCCAGTACTTC.